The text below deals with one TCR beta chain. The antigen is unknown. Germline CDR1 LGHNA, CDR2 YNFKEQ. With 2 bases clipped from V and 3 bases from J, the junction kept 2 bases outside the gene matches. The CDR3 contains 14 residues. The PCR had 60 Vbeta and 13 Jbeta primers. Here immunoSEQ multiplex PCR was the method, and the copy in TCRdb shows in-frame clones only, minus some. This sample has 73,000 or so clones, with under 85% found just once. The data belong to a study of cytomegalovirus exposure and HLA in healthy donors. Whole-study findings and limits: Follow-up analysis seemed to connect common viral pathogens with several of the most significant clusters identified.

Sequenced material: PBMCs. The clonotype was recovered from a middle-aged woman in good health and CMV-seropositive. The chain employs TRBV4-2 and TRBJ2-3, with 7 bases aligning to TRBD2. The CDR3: CASSQKRETDTQYF. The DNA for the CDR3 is TGTGCCAGCAGCCAAAAGCGGGAAACAGATACGCAGTATTTT.